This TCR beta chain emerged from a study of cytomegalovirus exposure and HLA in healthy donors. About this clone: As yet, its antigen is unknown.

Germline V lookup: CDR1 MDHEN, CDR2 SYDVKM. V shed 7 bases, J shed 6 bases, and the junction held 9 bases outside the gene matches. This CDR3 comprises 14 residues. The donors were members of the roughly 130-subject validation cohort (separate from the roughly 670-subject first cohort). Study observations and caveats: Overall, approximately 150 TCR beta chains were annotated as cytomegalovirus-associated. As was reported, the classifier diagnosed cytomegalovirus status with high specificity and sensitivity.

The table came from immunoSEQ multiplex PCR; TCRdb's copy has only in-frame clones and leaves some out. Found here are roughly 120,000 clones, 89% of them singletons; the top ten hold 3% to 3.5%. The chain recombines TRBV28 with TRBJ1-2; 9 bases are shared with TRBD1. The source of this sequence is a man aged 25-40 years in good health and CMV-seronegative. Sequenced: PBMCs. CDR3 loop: CASKKTQGADGYTF. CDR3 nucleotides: TGTGCCAGCAAAAAAACACAGGGGGCAGATGGCTACACCTTC.